One sample yielded the 9 T cell receptor beta chains listed below, sequenced in a study of early T cells in non-severe SARS-CoV-2 infection. TCRdb fed the 5' RACE reads into MiXCR, producing one record per CDR3 protein. The repertoire holds tens of thousands of distinct CDR3 sequences, about 6.1% seen once, with around 5.2% in the top ten. Sequenced: whole blood. Source of these receptors: an adult who was a healthcare worker with PCR-confirmed SARS-CoV-2 infection or an uninfected control (not recorded which).

The genes are TRBV7-3 and TRBJ2-2; the D is unclear. The length of the CDR3 is 15 residues. Germline V lookup: CDR1 SGHTA, CDR2 FQGTGA. Trimming shortened V by 5 bases and J by 0 bases, and 10 bases separated the two germline ends. CDR3 nucleotides: TGTGCCAGCAGCCCCATGGGCGCGAACACCGGGGAGCTGTTTTTT. Protein product: CASSPMGANTGELFF. Full variable domain (remainder filled in from reference TRBV7-3 and TRBJ2-2): GAGVSQTPSNKVTEKGKYVELRCDPISGHTALYWYRQSLGQGPEFLIYFQGTGAADDSGLPNDRFFAVRPEGSVSTLKIQRTERGDSAVYLCASSPMGANTGELFFGEGSRLTVL.

Remarks on this clonotype: A single base separates this from a much larger clone, so it may be a read error. The chain recombines TRBV5-6 with TRBJ2-7; 9 bases align to TRBD1. Trimming took 5 bases from V and 11 from J; bases not matched to a gene: 11. Germline V gene data show CDR1 as SGHDT and CDR2 as YYEEEE. The CDR3 runs to 13 residues. This CDR3 reads CASSRGQGPEEYF. The CDR3 DNA reads TGTGCCAGCAGTCGGGGACAGGGACCGGAGGAGTACTTC.

This clonotype was observed a few times. The chain uses TRBV7-6 and TRBJ2-2, with 8 bases identical to TRBD1. CDR1 is SGHVS and CDR2 is FNYEAQ in the germline V gene. V trimming: 5 bases; J trimming: 7 bases; junction bases outside the gene matches: 3. The CDR3 length is 13 residues. Written as DNA, the CDR3 is TGTGCCAGCAGCGCGACAGGGGTCGGGGAGCTGTTTTTT. This codes for CASSATGVGELFF.

This clonotype has ten or more counts. The V gene is TRBV20-1, the J gene TRBJ2-7; 8 nucleotides line up with TRBD2. Germline CDR1 is DFQATT and CDR2 is SNEGSKA (reference sequence). Trimming cost V 6 bases and J 2 bases; bases outside gene matches: 3. The CDR3 totals 12 residues. CDR3 region: CSAPGGPYEQYF. The DNA of the CDR3 is TGCAGTGCCCCGGGGGGGCCCTACGAGCAGTACTTC.

This clonotype appeared many times. The V call is TRBV21-1, the J call TRBJ2-5; the table names TRBD2, a call not compared with the DNA. TRBV21-1 has pseudogene status. This CDR3 has 19 amino acids. The CDR3 DNA is TGTGCCAGCAGCAACAAATTCCCCGGACTAGCGGACTACCAAGAGACCCAGTACTTC. Its translation is CASSNKFPGLADYQETQYF.

The table lists this clonotype with many counts. The chain has TRBV5-1 and TRBJ2-7, with 7 bases lining up with TRBD1. Germline V CDR1 and CDR2: SGHRS, YFSETQ. After removal of 4 bases from V and 2 bases from J, the junction contained 3 bases not matched to a gene. This CDR3 spans 13 amino acids. CDR3 region: CASSTDRTYEQYF. In DNA, the CDR3 is TGCGCCAGCAGCACGGACAGGACCTACGAGCAGTACTTC.

This clonotype was seen many times. The chain uses TRBV5-1 and TRBJ2-7, with D tentatively TRBD2 (6 bases). The CDR3 is 16 amino acids. CDR1 is SGHRS and CDR2 is YFSETQ in the germline V gene. Trimming removed 0 bases at V and 3 bases at J, with 16 bases between. The CDR3 DNA sequence: TGCGCCAGCAGCTTGGGGAGGACTACACACTTCTACGAGCAGTACTTC. Encoded protein: CASSLGRTTHFYEQYF.

This clonotype was counted ten times or more. The V gene is TRBV2, the J gene TRBJ2-7; 10 positions match TRBD2. Germline V gene sequence: CDR1 SNHLY, CDR2 FYNNEI. The CDR3 loop spans 18 amino acids. The V gene end was trimmed by 5 bases and the J gene end by 0 bases; junction bases not matched to a gene: 13. For the CDR3, the DNA is TGTGCCAGCAGTTTTATTCCGGGACTAGCGCGAAGCTCCTACGAGCAGTACTTC. Its translation is CASSFIPGLARSSYEQYF.

With regard to this clonotype: A much larger clone is a single base away; this may be a read error. V is TRBV7-2 and J is TRBJ2-3, with 13 positions matching TRBD2. The CDR3 length is 15 residues. Germline CDR1 is SGHTA and CDR2 is FQGNSA. The CDR3 DNA reads TGTGCCAGCAGCGAGACTAGCGGGGGGCTGCATACGCGGTATTTT. This translates into CASSETSGGLHTRYF.